The 18 T cell receptor beta chains below come from one sample, sequenced in a study of T cell repertoires in cytomegalovirus infection (dated by TCRdb to between 2017 and 2020). The sequencer was an Illumina HiSeq 1500. TCRdb cleaned the public reads at Q25 with fastp, built clones with MiXCR and kept in-frame beta chains. Under each unique CDR3 protein, matching rows form one entry showing the most common genes and DNA. The sample includes about 20,000 distinct CDR3 sequences, with around two fifths observed a single time. The ten top clones hold 90% to 95% of the sample. No antigens are known for them. The intended sense of this specimen's treatment or condition label: in vitro stimulation with specific CMV peptide epitopes to enrich CMV-specific T cells. The specimen was CD8+ T cells from cultured PBMCs, collected from culture after CMV antigen stimulation. The receptors come from a human donor in good health (CMV status not recorded). Some clones in this sample may be carry-over from other donors' samples.

The V and J genes are TRBV12-3 or TRBV12-4 and TRBJ1-2; 7 nucleotides agree with TRBD1. The junction had 10 bases not matched to a gene; V was cut back by 2 bases and J by 4 bases. The CDR3 is 16 amino acids. CDR3 nucleotides: TGTGCCAGCAGTTTACGAGTGCAGGGGGGGGCCTATGGCTACACCTTC. Protein product: CASSLRVQGGAYGYTF.

V gene TRBV6-1 combines with J gene TRBJ1-2; 10 bases map to TRBD1. Germline values: CDR1 MNHNS, CDR2 SASEGT. The CDR3 length is 14 residues. V gave up 10 bases and J gave up 8 bases; unmatched junction bases: 13. The CDR3 coding sequence is TGTGCCATCCATGCTTGGGACAGGGGATACGGCTACACCTTC. This codes for CAIHAWDRGYGYTF.

The gene calls are TRBV4-3 and TRBJ1-4, with TRBD1 matching over 7 bases. J gave up 7 bases and V 1 base, and 9 bases lay outside the gene matches. The CDR3 contains 16 residues. The germline gives CDR1 LGHNA, CDR2 YSLEER. CDR3 nucleotides: TGCGCCAGCAGCCAAGCCGACAGGGTGGGAGGTGAAAAACTGTTTTTT. Translated: CASSQADRVGGEKLFF.

The table lists this clonotype with a few counts. The junction departs from germline at one end; a sequencing error may be responsible. This chain links TRBV27 with TRBJ2-1; 8 bases fit TRBD2. Germline V lookup: CDR1 MNHEY, CDR2 SMNVEV (reference sequence). The CDR3 is 16 residues long. CDR3 DNA: TGTGCCAGCAGCTTATGGCAAGCGGGGGCCAAAAATGAGCAGTTCTTC. Amino acids: CASSLWQAGAKNEQFF.

This rearrangement joins TRBV19 to TRBJ2-7, with 8 bases aligning to TRBD1. Germline loops: CDR1 LNHDA, CDR2 SQIVND (reference sequence). With V trimmed by 3 bases and J by 10 bases, 14 bases remained unmatched. The CDR3 covers 15 residues. CDR3: CASSMGTGGWELQYF. The CDR3 coding sequence is TGTGCCAGTAGTATGGGGACAGGAGGGTGGGAGCTCCAGTACTTC.

In its sample, this clonotype was seen a few times. The junction departs from the called germline gene at one end, perhaps through a read error. The chain employs TRBV7-6 and TRBJ1-4; D call uncertain. The CDR3 is 14 amino acids. Germline CDR1 SGHVS, CDR2 FNYEAQ. For the CDR3, the DNA is TGTGCCAGCAGTTTAGAGTTAGTCAATGAAAAACTGTTTTTT. Translated, it gives CASSLELVNEKLFF.

This clonotype was detected many times. The rearrangement uses TRBV15 and TRBJ2-5, with 11 bases that match TRBD2. CDR1 and CDR2 (germline): LNHNV, YYDKDF (reference sequence). The CDR3 has 13 residues. V lost 8 bases and J lost 4; bases outside the gene matches: 3. The CDR3 spells CATSGLAGETQYF. The CDR3 DNA is TGTGCCACCTCAGGACTAGCGGGAGAGACCCAGTACTTC.

The rearrangement uses TRBV7-9 and TRBJ1-4, with TRBD1 matching over 8 bases. Per the germline V gene, CDR1 is SEHNR and CDR2 is FQNEAQ (reference sequence). This CDR3 is 14 amino acids long. Trimming cost V 4 bases and J 7 bases; bases outside gene matches: 5. DNA for the CDR3: TGTGCCAGCAGCTCAACAGGGGGAAGTGAAAAACTGTTTTTT. Translating gives CASSSTGGSEKLFF.

The CDR3 loop reads CASSFDNPREGYEQYF. For the CDR3, the DNA is TGCGCCAGCAGCTTCGATAATCCCCGGGAGGGCTACGAGCAGTACTTC. The V call is TRBV5-1, the J call TRBJ2-7; TRBD2 aligns across 8 bases. V was clipped by 2 bases and J by 3 bases; unmatched bases: 10. In germline, CDR1 is SGHRS, CDR2 YFSETQ. This CDR3 is 16 amino acids long.

CDR3 region: CASSRSGRGETQYF. CDR3 sequence (DNA): TGTGCCAGCAGCCGTAGCGGGAGAGGAGAGACCCAGTACTTC. The chain is built from TRBV7-2 and TRBJ2-5; TRBD2 agrees at 9 bases. V shed 5 bases, J shed 4 bases, and the junction held 5 bases outside the gene matches. The CDR3 is made up of 14 amino acids. In germline, CDR1 is SGHTA, CDR2 FQGNSA.

This clonotype was detected many times. V usage is TRBV7-9 and J usage is TRBJ2-2; D is possibly TRBD2 (6 bases). Germline CDR1 SEHNR, CDR2 FQNEAQ (reference sequence). This CDR3 is 16 amino acids long. V lost 4 bases and J lost 3, with 15 bases in between. CDR3 nucleotide sequence: TGTGCCAGCAGCTCGGGGCGCGGGGTGGACACCGGGGAGCTGTTTTTT. Protein product: CASSSGRGVDTGELFF.

This clonotype was detected only a few times. J is TRBJ2-3 and V is TRBV4-3; maybe TRBD1 (5 bases). V gave up 1 base and J gave up 3 bases, with 26 bases separating them. There are 20 residues in the CDR3. CDR1 and CDR2 from the germline V gene are LGHNA and YSLEER. CDR3 amino acids: CASSQVGLYHDQPGTDTQYF. In DNA, the CDR3 is TGCGCCAGCAGCCAAGTGGGGCTTTACCACGACCAACCCGGTACAGATACGCAGTATTTT.

This clonotype was detected a few times. This sequence joins TRBV27 and TRBJ1-1; 11 bases are a match to TRBD1. In germline, CDR1 is MNHEY, CDR2 SMNVEV (reference sequence). This CDR3 spans 12 amino acids. V shed 8 bases, J shed 7 bases, and the junction held 3 bases outside the gene matches. The CDR3 loop is CASWTGGLEAFF. CDR3 sequence (DNA): TGTGCCAGCTGGACAGGGGGCCTTGAAGCTTTCTTT.

This clonotype was picked up a small number of times. This chain links TRBV7-3 with TRBJ2-1; 7 bases fit TRBD2. Trimming at V came to 8 bases and at J to 9 bases, leaving 13 bases not matched to a gene. There are 14 residues in the CDR3. CDR1 is SGHTA and CDR2 is FQGTGA in the germline V gene. CDR3 in DNA: TGTGCCAGCGGGCGAAGCGGGGTTGTCAGTGAGCAGTTCTTC. Amino acid sequence: CASGRSGVVSEQFF.

With regard to this clonotype: At one end, the junction sequence differs from germline, possibly due to a read error. The V call is TRBV18, the J call TRBJ2-3, with D uncertain. Per germline, CDR1 KGHSH and CDR2 LQKENI. CDR3 size: 13 residues. CDR3 residues: CASSPPGLTQWDF. In DNA form, the CDR3 reads TGTGCCAGCTCACCACCGGGCCTTACGCAGTGGGATTTT. The variable domain in full, completed from reference TRBV18 and TRBJ2-3, reads NAGVMQNPRHLVRRRGQEARLRCSPMKGHSHVYWYRQLPEEGLKFMVYLQKENIIDESGMPKERFSAEFPKEGPSILRIQQVVRGDSAAYFCASSPPGLTQWDFGPGTRLTVL.

The table lists this clonotype with a few counts. The gene calls are TRBV7-2 and TRBJ2-7, with D hard to call. The V end was cut by 5 bases, the J end by 2 bases, with 7 bases between. From germline, CDR1 is SGHTA and CDR2 FQGNSA. CDR3 size: 12 residues. The CDR3 DNA is TGTGCCAGCAGCCCCACAACCTACGAGCAGTACTTC. It yields the protein CASSPTTYEQYF.

The chain recombines TRBV4-1 with TRBJ1-2; D perhaps matches TRBD1 (6 bases). Trimming left V 0 bases short and J 2 bases short, with 10 bases between. Germline V gives CDR1 MGHRA, CDR2 YSYEKL. The CDR3 covers 15 residues. The CDR3 protein is CASSQDRGFNYGYTF. The CDR3 DNA reads TGCGCCAGCAGCCAAGACAGGGGTTTCAACTATGGCTACACCTTC.

The chain is built from TRBV7-6 and TRBJ2-2; TRBD1 agrees at 12 bases. Germline V lookup: CDR1 SGHVS, CDR2 FNYEAQ. V lost 5 bases to trimming and J lost 5 bases; unmatched junction nucleotides: 6. The CDR3 loop spans 16 amino acids. The CDR3 reads CASSRGTGGLTGELFF. The CDR3 DNA is TGTGCCAGCAGCCGCGGGACAGGGGGCCTGACCGGGGAGCTGTTTTTT. The full variable domain, with the rest looked up from reference TRBV7-6 and TRBJ2-2, is GAGVSQSPRYKVTKRGQDVALRCDPISGHVSLYWYRQALGQGPEFLTYFNYEAQQDKSGLPNDRFSAERPEGSISTLTIQRTEQRDSAMYRCASSRGTGGLTGELFFGEGSRLTVL.